This T cell receptor beta chain originates from a study of T-cell memory formation after mild COVID-19. This clonotype was counted between two and nine times. Its antigen is not identified. The authors produced TCR alpha and TCR beta cDNA libraries with sample barcodes and UMIs by 5'RACE using constant-segment primers. A single record per CDR3 protein comes from TCRdb applying MiXCR to the 5' RACE reads. Of approximately 250,000 distinct CDR3 sequences in the sample, about 16% were seen once. Study conclusions and caveats: A subset of responding clones appeared in pre-infection memory, suggesting cross-reactive memory joined. The study found balanced CD4/CD8 in clones contracting day 15 to 85 and a CD4+ lean in later expanders.

The CDR3 extends over 16 amino acids. With 3 bases clipped from V and 1 base from J, the junction kept 6 bases outside the gene matches. Germline V gene sequence: CDR1 MGHRA, CDR2 YSYEKL. The chain recombines TRBV4-1 with TRBJ2-3, with 8 bases that match TRBD2. The sequenced material came from PBMCs or a T cell subset sorted from them (not recorded which). This receptor was identified in a man in his late teens or twenties who had mild COVID-19 (a few samples of this study predate the infection). Cell type and time point are not known. The CDR3 nucleotides are TGCGCCAGCAGCCATCCCCGGGGGGGGGGCACAGATACGCAGTATTTT. Residues: CASSHPRGGGTDTQYF.